This T cell receptor (beta chain) was obtained from a study of molecular identifiers for immune sequencing clone quantification (dated by TCRdb to between 2017 and 2018). Context from the whole study: For a replicate experiment, RNA from roughly 18,000 or 92,000 naive CD8 T cells was divided into five aliquots, of which four were sequenced. The study was a methods study using CD8 T cells to benchmark molecular-identifier clustering-based TCR repertoire sequencing (MIDCIRS) and TCR RNA copy counting.

In its sample, this clonotype was seen many times. There is no known antigen for this receptor. Base qualities were left out, and no much larger clone turns up one base away. The library was prepared using PCR. Sequenced using an Illumina HiSeq 4000. Preparation of bulk TCR libraries followed a previously described approach, with the TCR primers listed in Table S5. Purification of total RNA was performed with the Qiagen AllPrep DNA/RNA kit. Before analysis, reads from multiple sequencing runs of the same library were pooled. Concerning the study's data processing: Reads were retained only if the reads had an exact TCR constant sequence, and the retained reads were trimmed to 150 nt and grouped according to their 12-nt molecular barcodes. Reads inside each barcode group were sub-clustered using a 15% Levenshtein threshold, and a quality-weighted consensus sequence was constructed for each RNA molecule. Non-functional sequences were removed, as were lower-count sequences one edit away from another. On the basis of fitting two negative binomial distributions, barcode sub-clusters with fewer than 20% of the maximum read count were discarded. In TCRdb, the public reads were trimmed at Q25 with fastp and aligned with MiXCR, with productive beta chains retained. CDR3 protein duplicates are merged, each entry listing the most common genes and DNA. These V and J calls are TCRdb output, not the study's own analysis. Present in this sample are hundreds of thousands of distinct CDR3 sequences, 20% of which were seen just once. Jointly, the top ten make up 0.85% of the sample.

General study outcomes and caveats: When barcode sub-clustering was not used, chimeric consensus sequences inflated TCR diversity, with chimeras reaching as high as 47%. Modeling gave around 2.7 recovered TCR RNA copies per cell versus approximately 9 by digital PCR, implying 25% to 30% capture efficiency. In CMV-specific effector cells, clones with more than 20 RNA copies accounted for over 98% of molecules, whereas in naive cells such clones accounted for under 1%. Identical TCR molecules sharing a barcode could cause highly expanded clone sizes to be underestimated. Naive libraries contained spiked-in Jurkat TCR RNA (roughly 10 copies' worth), which is not part of the donor repertoire. A single cell's worth of spiked-in Jurkat TCR RNA was reported detectable even among approximately 930,000 naive CD8 T cells.

Spanning cysteine to phenylalanine, the CDR3 consists of 14 amino acids. The sequence is cut down to CDR3 DNA, 42 bases in frame from base 1. CDR1 and CDR2 (SGHKS, YYEKEE) derive from the germline V gene (reference sequence). V is clipped by 10 bases and J by 3 bases, and the sequence between their germline boundaries is 18 bases long. Libraries of naive CD8 T cells were generated from about 21,000 to 970,000 sorted cells, with 10%, 30% or 50% of the purified RNA used. Naive CD8 T cells were FACS-sorted as CD8+CD4-CCR7+CD45RA+ on a BD FACSAria II into RLT Plus buffer. To test detection sensitivity, Jurkat RNA equivalent to roughly nine TCR copies was spiked into samples of roughly 20,000-1,100,000 naive CD8 T cells. Enrichment of CD8 T cells was done with RosetteSep CD8+ T Cell Enrichment Cocktail plus Ficoll-Paque, and ACK red cell lysis came afterward.

The specimen sequenced was naive CD8+ T cells from blood, with Jurkat cell RNA spiked in. What this sample's cell subset or site label stands for: FACS-sorted CD8+CD4-CCR7+CD45RA+ naive T cells. This chain joins TRBV5-5 to TRBJ2-3, with TRBD2 perhaps the D gene, on 7 matching bases. The TCR comes from a human donor in good health. Some libraries in this study had Jurkat cell RNA spiked in. The nucleotides are TGTGCCTTCCGCCGGGGGGCGGGTACAGATACGCAGTATTTT. Its amino acids are CAFRRGAGTDTQYF. Joined to the reference TRBV5-5 and TRBJ2-3 proteins, this CDR3 gives the full variable domain: DAGVTQSPTHLIKTRGQQVTLRCSPISGHKSVSWYQQVLGQGPQFIFQYYEKEERGRGNFPDRFSARQFPNYSSELNVNALLLGDSALYLCAFRRGAGTDTQYFGPGTRLTVL.